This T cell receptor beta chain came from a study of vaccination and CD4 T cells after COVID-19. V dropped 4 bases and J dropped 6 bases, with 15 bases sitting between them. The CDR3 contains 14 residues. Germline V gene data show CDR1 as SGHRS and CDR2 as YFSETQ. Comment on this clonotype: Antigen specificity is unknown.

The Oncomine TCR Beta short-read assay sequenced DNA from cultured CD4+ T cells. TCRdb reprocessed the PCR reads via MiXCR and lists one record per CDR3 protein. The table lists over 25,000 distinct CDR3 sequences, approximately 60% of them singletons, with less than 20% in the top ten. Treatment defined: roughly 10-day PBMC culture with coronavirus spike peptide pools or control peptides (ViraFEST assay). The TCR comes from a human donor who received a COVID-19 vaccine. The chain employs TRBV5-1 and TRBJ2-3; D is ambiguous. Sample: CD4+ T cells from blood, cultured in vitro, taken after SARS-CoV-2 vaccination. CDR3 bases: TGCGCCAGCAGCCCCATGCCAGGCGCTGATACGCAGTATTTT. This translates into CASSPMPGADTQYF.